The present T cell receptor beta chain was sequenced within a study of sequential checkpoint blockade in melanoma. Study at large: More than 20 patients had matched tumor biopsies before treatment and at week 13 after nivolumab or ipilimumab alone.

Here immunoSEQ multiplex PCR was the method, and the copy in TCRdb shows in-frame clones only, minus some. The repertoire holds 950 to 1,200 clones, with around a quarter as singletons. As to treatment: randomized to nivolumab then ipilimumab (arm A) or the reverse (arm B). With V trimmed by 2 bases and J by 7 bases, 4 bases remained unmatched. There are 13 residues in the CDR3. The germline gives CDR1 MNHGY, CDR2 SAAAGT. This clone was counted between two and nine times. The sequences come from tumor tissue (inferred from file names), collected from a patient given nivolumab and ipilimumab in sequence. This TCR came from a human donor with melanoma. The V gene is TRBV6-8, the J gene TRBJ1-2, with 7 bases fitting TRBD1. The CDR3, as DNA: TGTGCCAGCAGTTACCTAGACAGGGCTGGCTACACCTTC. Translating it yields CASSYLDRAGYTF.